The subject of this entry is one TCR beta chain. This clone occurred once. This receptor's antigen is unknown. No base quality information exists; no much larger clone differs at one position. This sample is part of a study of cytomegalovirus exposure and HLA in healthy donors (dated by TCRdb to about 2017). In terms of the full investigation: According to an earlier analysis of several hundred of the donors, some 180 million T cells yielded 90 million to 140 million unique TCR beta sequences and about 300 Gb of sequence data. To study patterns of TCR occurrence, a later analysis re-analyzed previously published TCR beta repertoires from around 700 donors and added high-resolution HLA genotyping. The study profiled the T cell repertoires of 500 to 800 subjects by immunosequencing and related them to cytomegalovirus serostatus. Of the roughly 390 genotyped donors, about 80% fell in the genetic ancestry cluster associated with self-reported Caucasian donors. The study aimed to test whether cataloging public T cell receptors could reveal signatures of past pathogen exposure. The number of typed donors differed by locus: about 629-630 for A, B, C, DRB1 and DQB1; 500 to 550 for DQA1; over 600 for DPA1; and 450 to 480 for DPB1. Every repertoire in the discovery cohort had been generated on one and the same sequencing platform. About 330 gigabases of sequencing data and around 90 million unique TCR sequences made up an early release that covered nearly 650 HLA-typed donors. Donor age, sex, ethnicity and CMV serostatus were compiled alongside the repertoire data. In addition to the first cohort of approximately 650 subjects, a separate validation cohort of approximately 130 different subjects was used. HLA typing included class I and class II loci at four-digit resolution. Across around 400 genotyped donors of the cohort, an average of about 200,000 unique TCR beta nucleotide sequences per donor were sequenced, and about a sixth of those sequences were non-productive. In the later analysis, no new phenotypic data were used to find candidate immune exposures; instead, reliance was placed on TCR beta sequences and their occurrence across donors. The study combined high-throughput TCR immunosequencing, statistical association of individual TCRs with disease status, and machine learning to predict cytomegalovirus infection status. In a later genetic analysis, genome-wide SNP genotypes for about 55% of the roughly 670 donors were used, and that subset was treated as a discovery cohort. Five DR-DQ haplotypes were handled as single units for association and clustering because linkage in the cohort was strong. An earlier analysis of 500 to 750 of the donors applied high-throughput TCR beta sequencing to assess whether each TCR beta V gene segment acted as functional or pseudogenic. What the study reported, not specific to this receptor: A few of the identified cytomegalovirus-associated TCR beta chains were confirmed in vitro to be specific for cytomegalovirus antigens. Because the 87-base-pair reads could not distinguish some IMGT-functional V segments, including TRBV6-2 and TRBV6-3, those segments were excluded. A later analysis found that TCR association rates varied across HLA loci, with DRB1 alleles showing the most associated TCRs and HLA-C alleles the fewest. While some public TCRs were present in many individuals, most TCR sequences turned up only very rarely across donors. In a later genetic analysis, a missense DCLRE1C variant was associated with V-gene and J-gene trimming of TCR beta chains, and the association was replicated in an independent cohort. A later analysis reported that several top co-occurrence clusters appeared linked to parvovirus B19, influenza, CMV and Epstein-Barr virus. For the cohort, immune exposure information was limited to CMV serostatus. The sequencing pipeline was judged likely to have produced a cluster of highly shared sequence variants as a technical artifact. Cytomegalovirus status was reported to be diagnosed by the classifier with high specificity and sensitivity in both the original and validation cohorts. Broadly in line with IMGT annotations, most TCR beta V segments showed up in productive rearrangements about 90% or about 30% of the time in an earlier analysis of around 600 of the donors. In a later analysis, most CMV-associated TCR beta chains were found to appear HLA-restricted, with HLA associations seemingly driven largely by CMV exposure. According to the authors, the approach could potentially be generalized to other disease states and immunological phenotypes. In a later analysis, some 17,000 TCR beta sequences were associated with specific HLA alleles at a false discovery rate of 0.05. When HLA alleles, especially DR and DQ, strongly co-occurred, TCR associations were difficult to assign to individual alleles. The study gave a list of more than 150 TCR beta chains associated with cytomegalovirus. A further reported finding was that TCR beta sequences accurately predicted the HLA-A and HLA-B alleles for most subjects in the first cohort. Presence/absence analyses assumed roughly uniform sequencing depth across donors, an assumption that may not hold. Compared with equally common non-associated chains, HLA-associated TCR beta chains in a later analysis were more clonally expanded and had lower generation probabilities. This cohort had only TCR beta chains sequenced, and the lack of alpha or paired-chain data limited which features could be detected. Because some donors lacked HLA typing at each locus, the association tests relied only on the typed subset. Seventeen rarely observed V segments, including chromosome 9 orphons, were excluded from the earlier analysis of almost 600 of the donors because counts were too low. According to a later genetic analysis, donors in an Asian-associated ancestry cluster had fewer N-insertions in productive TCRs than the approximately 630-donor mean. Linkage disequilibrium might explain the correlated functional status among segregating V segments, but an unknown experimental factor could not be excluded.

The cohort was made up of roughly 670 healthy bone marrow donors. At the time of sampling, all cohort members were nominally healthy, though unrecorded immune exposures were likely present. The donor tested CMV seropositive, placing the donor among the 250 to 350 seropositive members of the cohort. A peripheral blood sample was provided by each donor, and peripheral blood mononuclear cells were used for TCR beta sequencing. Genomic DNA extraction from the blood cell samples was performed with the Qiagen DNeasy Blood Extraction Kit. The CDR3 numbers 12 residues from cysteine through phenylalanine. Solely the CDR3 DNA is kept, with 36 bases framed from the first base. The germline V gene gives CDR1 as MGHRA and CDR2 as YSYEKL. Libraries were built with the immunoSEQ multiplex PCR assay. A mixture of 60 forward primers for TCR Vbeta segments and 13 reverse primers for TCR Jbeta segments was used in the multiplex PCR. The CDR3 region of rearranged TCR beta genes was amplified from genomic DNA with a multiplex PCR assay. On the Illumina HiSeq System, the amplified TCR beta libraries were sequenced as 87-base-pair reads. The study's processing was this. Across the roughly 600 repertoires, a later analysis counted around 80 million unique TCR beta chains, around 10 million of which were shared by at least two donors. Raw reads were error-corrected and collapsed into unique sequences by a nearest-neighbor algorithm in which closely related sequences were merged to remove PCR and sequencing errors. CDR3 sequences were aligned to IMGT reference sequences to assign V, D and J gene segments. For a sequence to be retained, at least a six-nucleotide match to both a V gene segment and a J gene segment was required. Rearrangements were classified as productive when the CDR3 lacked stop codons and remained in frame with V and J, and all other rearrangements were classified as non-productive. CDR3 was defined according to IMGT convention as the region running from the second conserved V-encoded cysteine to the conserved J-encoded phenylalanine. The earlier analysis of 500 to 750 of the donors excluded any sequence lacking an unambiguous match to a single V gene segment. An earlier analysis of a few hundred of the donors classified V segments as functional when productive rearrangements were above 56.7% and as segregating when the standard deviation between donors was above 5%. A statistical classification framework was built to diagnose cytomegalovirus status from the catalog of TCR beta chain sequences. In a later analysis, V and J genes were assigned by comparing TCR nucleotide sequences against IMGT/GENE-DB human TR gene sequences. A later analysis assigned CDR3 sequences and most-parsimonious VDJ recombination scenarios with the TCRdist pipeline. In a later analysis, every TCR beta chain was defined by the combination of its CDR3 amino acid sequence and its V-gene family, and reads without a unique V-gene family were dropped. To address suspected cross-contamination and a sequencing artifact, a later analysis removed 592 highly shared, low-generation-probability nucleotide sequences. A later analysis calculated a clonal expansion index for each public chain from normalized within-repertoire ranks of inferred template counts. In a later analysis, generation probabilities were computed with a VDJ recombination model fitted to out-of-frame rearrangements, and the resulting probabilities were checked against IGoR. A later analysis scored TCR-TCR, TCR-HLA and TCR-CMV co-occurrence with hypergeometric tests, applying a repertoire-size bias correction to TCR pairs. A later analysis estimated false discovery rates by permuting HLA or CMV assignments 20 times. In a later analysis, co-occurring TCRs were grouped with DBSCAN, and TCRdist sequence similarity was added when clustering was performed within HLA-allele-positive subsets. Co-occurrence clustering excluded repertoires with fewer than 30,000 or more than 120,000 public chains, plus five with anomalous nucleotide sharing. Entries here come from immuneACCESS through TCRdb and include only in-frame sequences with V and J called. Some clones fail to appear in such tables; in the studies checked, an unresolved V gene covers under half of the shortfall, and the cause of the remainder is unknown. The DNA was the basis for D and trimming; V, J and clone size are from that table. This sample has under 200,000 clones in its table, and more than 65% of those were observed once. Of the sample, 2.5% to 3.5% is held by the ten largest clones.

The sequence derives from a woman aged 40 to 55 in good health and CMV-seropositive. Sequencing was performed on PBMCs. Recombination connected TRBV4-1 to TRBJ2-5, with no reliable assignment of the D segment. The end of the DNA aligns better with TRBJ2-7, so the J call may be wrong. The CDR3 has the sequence CASSPDLYEQYF. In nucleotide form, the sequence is TGCGCCAGCAGCCCTGACTTGTACGAGCAGTACTTC.